Only a few counts were recorded for the clone carrying this T cell receptor beta chain. This record belongs to a study of blood T cell repertoires in COVID-19. Clones were sequenced by immunoSEQ multiplex PCR, and TCRdb holds only the in-frame ones, with some missing. In the table there are over 70,000 clones, nearly 80% of which are singletons. There are 16 residues in the CDR3. Germline-derived CDR1 and CDR2 are KGHSY and FQNENV. Trimming took 0 bases from V and 2 from J, leaving 11 bases between them. The V and J genes are TRBV16 and TRBJ2-4, with TRBD1 as a possible D gene (6 bases). The sample was peripheral blood. The receptor was isolated from a man between 65 and 80 years old with COVID-19, enrolled during active disease. Written as DNA, the CDR3 is TGTGCCAGCAGCCAATCGGGGGCGCGGACCAAAAACATTCAGTACTTC. Translated, it gives CASSQSGARTKNIQYF.